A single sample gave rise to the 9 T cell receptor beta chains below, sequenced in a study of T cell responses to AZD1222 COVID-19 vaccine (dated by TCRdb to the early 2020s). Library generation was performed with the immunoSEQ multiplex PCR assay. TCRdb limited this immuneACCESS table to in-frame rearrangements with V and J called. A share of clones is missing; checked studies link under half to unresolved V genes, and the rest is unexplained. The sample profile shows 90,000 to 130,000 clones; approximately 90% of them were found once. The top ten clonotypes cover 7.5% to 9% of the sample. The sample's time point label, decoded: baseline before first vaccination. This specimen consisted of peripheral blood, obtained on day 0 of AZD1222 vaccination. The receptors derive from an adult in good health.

The CDR3 nucleotides read TGTGCCAGCAGCTTAGAGGTTGAAAACACCATATATTTT. The encoded protein is CASSLEVENTIYF. This sequence joins TRBV7-9 and TRBJ1-3; D not resolved. V lost 1 base to trimming and J lost 6 bases, with 7 bases between them. CDR3 size: 13 residues. CDR1 and CDR2 (germline): SEHNR, FQNEAQ (reference sequence). Using reference TRBV7-9 and TRBJ1-3 for the parts outside the CDR3, the full variable domain is DTGVSQNPRHKITKRGQNVTFRCDPISEHNRLYWYRQTLGQGPEFLTYFQNEAQLEKSRLLSDRFSAERPKGSFSTLEIQRTEQGDSAMYLCASSLEVENTIYFGEGSWLTVV.

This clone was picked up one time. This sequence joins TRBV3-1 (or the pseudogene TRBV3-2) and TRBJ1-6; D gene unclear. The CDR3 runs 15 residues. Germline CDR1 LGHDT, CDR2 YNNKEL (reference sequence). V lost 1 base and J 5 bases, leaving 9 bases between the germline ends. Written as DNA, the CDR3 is TGTGCCAGCAGCCAAGGGAACAGTCATAATTCACCCCTCCACTTT. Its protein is CASSQGNSHNSPLHF.

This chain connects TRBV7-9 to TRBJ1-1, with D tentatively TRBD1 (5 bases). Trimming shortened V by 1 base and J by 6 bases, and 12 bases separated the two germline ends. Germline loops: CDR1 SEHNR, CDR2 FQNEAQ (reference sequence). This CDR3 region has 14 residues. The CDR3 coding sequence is TGTGCCAGCAGCTTAGTAGGGGAGGGTGCTGAAGCTTTCTTT. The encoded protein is CASSLVGEGAEAFF.

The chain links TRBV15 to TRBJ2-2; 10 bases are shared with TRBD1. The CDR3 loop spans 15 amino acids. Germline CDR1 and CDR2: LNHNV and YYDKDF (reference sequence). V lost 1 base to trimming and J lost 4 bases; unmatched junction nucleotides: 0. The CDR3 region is CATSRGTGGTGELFF. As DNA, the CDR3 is TGTGCCACCAGCAGAGGGACAGGGGGCACCGGGGAGCTGTTTTTT.

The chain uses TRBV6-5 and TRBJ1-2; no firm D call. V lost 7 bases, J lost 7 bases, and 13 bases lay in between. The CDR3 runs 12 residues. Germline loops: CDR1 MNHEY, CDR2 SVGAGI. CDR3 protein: CASTNSLFGYTF. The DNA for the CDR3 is TGTGCCAGCACCAACTCCCTTTTTGGCTACACCTTC.

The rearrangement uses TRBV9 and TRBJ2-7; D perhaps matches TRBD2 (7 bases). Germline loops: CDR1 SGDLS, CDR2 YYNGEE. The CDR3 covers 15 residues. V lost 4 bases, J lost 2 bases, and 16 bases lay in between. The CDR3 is CASSPERGGPYEQYF. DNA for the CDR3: TGTGCCAGCAGCCCAGAGAGGGGGGGTCCCTACGAGCAGTACTTC.

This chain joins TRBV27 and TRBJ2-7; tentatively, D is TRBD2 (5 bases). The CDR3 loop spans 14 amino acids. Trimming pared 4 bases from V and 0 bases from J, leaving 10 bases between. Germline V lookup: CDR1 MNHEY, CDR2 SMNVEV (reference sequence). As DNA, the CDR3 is TGTGCCAGCAGTTCGGGATCAAGCTCCTACGAGCAGTACTTC. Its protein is CASSSGSSSYEQYF.

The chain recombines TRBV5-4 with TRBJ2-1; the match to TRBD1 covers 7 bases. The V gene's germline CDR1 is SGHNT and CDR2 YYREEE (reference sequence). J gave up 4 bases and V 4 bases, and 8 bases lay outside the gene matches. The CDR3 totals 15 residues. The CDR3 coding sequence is TGTGCCAGCAGCGCCGGCCAGGGGGAATACAATGAGCAGTTCTTC. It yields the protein CASSAGQGEYNEQFF.

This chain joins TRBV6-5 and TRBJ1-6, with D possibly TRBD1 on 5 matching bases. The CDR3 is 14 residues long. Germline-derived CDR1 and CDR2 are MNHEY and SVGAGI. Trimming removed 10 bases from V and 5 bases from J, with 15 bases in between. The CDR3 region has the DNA TGTGCCACCACCCGGGGGGATCATAATTCACCCCTCCACTTT. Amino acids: CATTRGDHNSPLHF.